This T cell receptor (beta chain) was observed in a study of blood T cell repertoires in COVID-19. Overall study: The United States, Italy and Spain supplied acute and convalescent COVID-19 samples.

Repertoires were generated with immunoSEQ multiplex PCR, while TCRdb's copy carries only in-frame clones and drops some. Of 300,000 or so clones in the sample, around 90% were seen once. This CDR3 comprises 17 residues. Per the germline V gene, CDR1 is LNHDA and CDR2 is SQIVND (reference sequence). V shed 5 bases, J shed 8 bases, and the junction held 13 bases outside the gene matches. The sample consisted of peripheral blood. V usage is TRBV19 and J usage is TRBJ1-5; TRBD1 aligns across 12 bases. The source of this sequence is a man between 45 and 60 years old with active or convalescent COVID-19. The chain's CDR3 is CASSPGQGARWAKPQHF. CDR3 nucleotide sequence: TGTGCCAGTAGTCCGGGACAGGGGGCGCGGTGGGCTAAGCCCCAGCATTTT.